This entry features one T cell receptor (beta chain) sequence. Its antigen is not identified. The data originate from a study of T cell responses to AZD1222 COVID-19 vaccine. Generated by immunoSEQ multiplex PCR, the TCRdb table keeps only in-frame clones and is missing some. The sample lists tens of thousands of clones, nearly 90% occurring once. Study-wide findings and caveats: Unmutated variant regions are reportedly the target of nearly half of TCRs that are spike-specific. Receipt of two AZD1222 doses was followed by a rise in Spike-specific TCR breadth and depth.

V lost 5 bases, J lost 7 bases, and 7 bases stayed unmatched. This CDR3 is 15 amino acids long. Germline assignment: CDR1 SGHAT and CDR2 FQNNGV. Sample: peripheral blood, taken on day 0 of AZD1222 vaccination. The chain links TRBV11-2 to TRBJ1-6, with 8 bases identical to TRBD1. The clonotype was recovered from an adult in good health. CDR3 in DNA: TGTGCCAGCAGCGTAGGGACAGGAGAGAATTCACCCCTCCACTTT. Its translation: CASSVGTGENSPLHF.